This TCR beta chain was identified in a study of beta chain features in type 1 diabetes. Across the whole study: Cell yields, age and gender were similar between patients and healthy donors. Study-level points and caveats: All four CD4+ subsets from Type 1 diabetes patients carried moderately but significantly shorter TCRB CDR3s.

Each of the sorted populations had a purity greater than 98%. V lost 1 base and J 5 bases, leaving 9 bases between the germline ends. The CDR3 loop spans 15 amino acids. Germline assignment: CDR1 MNHEY and CDR2 SMNVEV (reference sequence). The entirety of the isolated RNA underwent reverse transcription, so expressed TCRB transcripts were sequenced. The repertoire was sequenced with immunoSEQ multiplex PCR; TCRdb's copy has only in-frame clones and lacks some. The sample consists of 600,000 to 700,000 clones, roughly 12% of them appearing once. A few counts support this clone. Its antigen is not identified.

The rearrangement uses TRBV27 and TRBJ1-6, with a tentative D call TRBD1 (5 bases). The clonotype comes from a man aged 18-30 years with type 1 diabetes. Sequenced sample: naive CD4+ T cells from blood. The CDR3 region is CASSLYSRDNSPLHF. CDR3 DNA: TGTGCCAGCAGTTTATACAGCAGGGATAATTCACCCCTCCACTTT.